This TCR beta chain was found in a study of cytomegalovirus exposure and HLA in healthy donors. With 60 Vbeta and 13 Jbeta primers, the PCR was carried out. Here immunoSEQ multiplex PCR was the method, and the copy in TCRdb shows in-frame clones only, minus some. The sample lists about 52,000 clones, roughly 53% occurring once. The CDR3 extends over 14 amino acids. The V gene's germline CDR1 is MNHNS and CDR2 SASEGT. V was shortened by 8 bases and J by 3 bases, with 14 bases between the two germline ends. V and J are TRBV6-1 and TRBJ1-5; no reliable D call. The TCR comes from a human donor in good health. Sequencing input: PBMCs. CDR3 region: CASLAGETNQPQHF. CDR3 coding DNA: TGTGCCAGCTTAGCCGGGGAGACCAATCAGCCCCAGCATTTT.